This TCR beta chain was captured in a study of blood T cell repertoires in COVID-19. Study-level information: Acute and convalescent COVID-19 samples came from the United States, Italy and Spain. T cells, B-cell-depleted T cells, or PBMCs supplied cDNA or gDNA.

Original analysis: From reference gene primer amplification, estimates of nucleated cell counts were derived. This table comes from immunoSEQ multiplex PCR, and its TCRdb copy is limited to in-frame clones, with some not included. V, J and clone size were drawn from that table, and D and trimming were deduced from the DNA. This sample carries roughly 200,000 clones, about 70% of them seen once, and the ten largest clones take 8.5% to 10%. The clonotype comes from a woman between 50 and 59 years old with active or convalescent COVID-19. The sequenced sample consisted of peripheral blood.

CDR3 nucleotide sequence: TGTGCCAGCAGTTACCGAGGGGGCCCTGGTACTGAAGCTTTCTTT. Its protein is CASSYRGGPGTEAFF. The chain links TRBV28 to TRBJ1-1; 7 positions agree with TRBD1. V dropped 4 bases and J dropped 5; count of bases not matched to a gene: 10. Germline CDR1 reads MDHEN; CDR2 reads SYDVKM. This CDR3 has 15 amino acids.